Shown below are 24 T cell receptor beta chains from a single sample sequenced in a study of blood T cell repertoires in COVID-19. Assay: immunoSEQ multiplex PCR; the TCRdb copy retains only in-frame clones and omits some. The sample has 100,000 or so clones; roughly 79% are singletons. Sequencing was carried out using peripheral blood. The source of these receptors is a woman between 65 and 79 years old with acute or convalescent COVID-19.

This chain links TRBV18 with TRBJ1-1; unclear D gene. The CDR3 totals 15 residues. Per germline, CDR1 KGHSH and CDR2 LQKENI. V was pared by 0 bases and J by 0 bases, with 8 bases between. The CDR3 DNA follows: TGTGCCAGCTCACCACCAGCGTCGGTGAACACTGAAGCTTTCTTT. Translation gives CASSPPASVNTEAFF.

The rearrangement joins TRBV3-1 (or the pseudogene TRBV3-2) to TRBJ1-1; D is unresolved. Trimming cost V 0 bases and J 6 bases, with 11 bases left between them. Germline CDR1 LGHDT, CDR2 YNNKEL (reference sequence). The CDR3 extends over 14 amino acids. The CDR3: CASSQDFAVAEAFF. In nucleotides, the CDR3 is TGTGCCAGCAGCCAAGATTTCGCAGTGGCTGAAGCTTTCTTT.

The J gene is TRBJ1-3, the V gene TRBV9; possible D gene TRBD1, 6 bases. This CDR3 has 15 amino acids. Germline V CDR1 and CDR2: SGDLS, YYNGEE. The ends were cut back, 3 bases at V and 0 bases at J, with 10 bases in the middle. The DNA for the CDR3 is TGTGCCAGCAGCGCGAGGGGGAGCTCTGGAAACACCATATATTTT. It specifies CASSARGSSGNTIYF.

CDR3 amino acids: CASSSTVGTSPYNEQFF. The CDR3 nucleotides read TGTGCCAGCAGCTCCACCGTCGGGACTAGCCCCTACAATGAGCAGTTCTTC. The genes are TRBV9 and TRBJ2-1; 9 positions match TRBD2. The junction had 10 bases not matched to a gene; V was cut back by 4 bases and J by 2 bases. The germline V gene has CDR1 SGDLS and CDR2 YYNGEE. This CDR3 has 17 residues. The full variable domain, rest sourced from reference TRBV9 and TRBJ2-1, is DSGVTQTPKHLITATGQRVTLRCSPRSGDLSVYWYQQSLDQGLQFLIQYYNGEERAKGNILERFSAQQFPDLHSELNLSSLELGDSALYFCASSSTVGTSPYNEQFFGPGTRLTVL.

This clone showed up just once. This rearrangement joins TRBV4-2 to TRBJ2-2; TRBD1 aligns across 10 bases. CDR3 length: 17 amino acids. V was pared by 0 bases and J by 3 bases, with 4 bases of the junction left unmatched. The germline CDR1 and CDR2 sequences are LGHNA and YNFKEQ. The DNA for the CDR3 is TGTGCCAGCAGCCAAGACCCCGGGACAGGGGACACCGGGGAGCTGTTTTTT. Translated, it gives CASSQDPGTGDTGELFF.

This sequence joins TRBV6-2 or TRBV6-3 and TRBJ2-5; 8 positions match TRBD2. Trimming removed 2 bases from V and 1 base from J; junction bases left unmatched: 3. CDR1 MNHEY and CDR2 SVGEGT come from the germline V gene. This CDR3 contains 15 residues. CDR3 nucleotide sequence: TGTGCCAGCAGTTACACGGGGGGGTCCCAAGAGACCCAGTACTTC. Residues: CASSYTGGSQETQYF.

This CDR3 is CASDNSGANVLTF. The DNA of the CDR3 is TGTGCCAGCGACAACTCTGGGGCCAACGTCCTGACTTTC. The rearrangement links TRBV2 to TRBJ2-6, with no clear D. V lost 8 bases to trimming and J lost 0 bases, with 5 bases between them. CDR1 SNHLY and CDR2 FYNNEI come from the germline V gene. The CDR3 has 13 residues.

The chain links TRBV30 to TRBJ2-2; 14 nucleotides align to TRBD2. CDR1 and CDR2 (germline): GTSNPN, SVGIG (reference sequence). Trimming removed 2 bases from V and 5 bases from J; junction bases left unmatched: 4. The CDR3 covers 16 residues. The CDR3 reads CAWSWGLAGATGELFF. For the CDR3, the DNA is TGTGCCTGGAGTTGGGGACTAGCGGGGGCAACCGGGGAGCTGTTTTTT. The variable domain in full, with the rest retrieved from reference TRBV30 and TRBJ2-2, is SQTIHQWPATLVQPVGSPLSLECTVEGTSNPNLYWYRQAAGRGLQLLFYSVGIGQISSEVPQNLSASRPQDRQFILSSKKLLLSDSGFYLCAWSWGLAGATGELFFGEGSRLTVL.

The chain links TRBV7-2 to TRBJ2-3; 11 nucleotides align to TRBD2. The germline V gene encodes CDR1 SGHTA and CDR2 FQGNSA. This CDR3 region has 17 residues. Trimming at V came to 1 base and at J to 1 base, leaving 4 bases not matched to a gene. CDR3 DNA: TGTGCCAGCAGCTTAGATGGACTAGCGGGTCGCACAGATACGCAGTATTTT. This gives the protein CASSLDGLAGRTDTQYF.

This clone was detected only a few times. CDR3 DNA: TGCGCCAGCAGTGAAGGGACAGGGTCGAGAGATACGCAGTATTTT. It translates to CASSEGTGSRDTQYF. The gene calls are TRBV10-1 and TRBJ2-3, with 9 bases identical to TRBD1. This CDR3 comprises 15 residues. CDR1 and CDR2 (germline): WNHNN, SYGVQD (reference sequence). The ends lost 3 bases at V and 5 bases at J; junction bases unmatched: 6.

This chain uses TRBV28 with TRBJ1-2; no clear D gene. Trimming cost V 6 bases and J 6 bases, with 17 bases left between them. The length of the CDR3 is 14 residues. Germline CDR1 MDHEN, CDR2 SYDVKM. CDR3 loop: CASRLLRARDGYTF. The CDR3 DNA reads TGTGCCAGCAGGTTGTTGAGGGCTCGGGATGGCTACACCTTC.

The chain carries TRBV19 and TRBJ1-2; D may be TRBD1 (6 bases). Trimming left V 6 bases short and J 0 bases short, with 17 bases between. Per the germline V gene, CDR1 is LNHDA and CDR2 is SQIVND (reference sequence). CDR3 size: 16 residues. CDR3 nucleotides: TGTGCCAGTAGCACCTCTCGGGACACCGCTAACTATGGCTACACCTTC. Its translation: CASSTSRDTANYGYTF.

The chain is built from TRBV19 and TRBJ1-4; 7 bases agree with TRBD1. Germline CDR1 is LNHDA and CDR2 is SQIVND (reference sequence). This CDR3 comprises 14 residues. After removal of 6 bases from V and 6 bases from J, the junction contained 7 bases not matched to a gene. The CDR3, as DNA: TGTGCCAGTAGGGCGAGGGGGCCCGATGAAAAACTGTTTTTT. Its protein is CASRARGPDEKLFF.

This rearrangement joins TRBV19 to TRBJ1-2; D gene ambiguous. CDR1 is LNHDA and CDR2 is SQIVND in the germline V gene (reference sequence). Trimming took 11 bases from V and 6 from J, leaving 22 bases between them. CDR3 length equals 14 residues. CDR3 bases: TGTGCCGCAAGCGAGGCGCCTTCTACTAATGGCTACACCTTC. Residues: CAASEAPSTNGYTF.

The V and J genes are TRBV4-2 and TRBJ1-3; D is ambiguous. This CDR3 spans 15 amino acids. The V gene's germline CDR1 is LGHNA and CDR2 YNFKEQ. The V gene lost 6 bases and the J gene lost 2 bases, with 14 bases spanning the gap. The DNA for the CDR3 is TGTGCCAGCAGGCCTGGGAGTCAGGCTGGAAACACCATATATTTT. Protein sequence: CASRPGSQAGNTIYF.

J is TRBJ2-1 and V is TRBV30, with a tentative D call TRBD2 (6 bases). Trimming removed 2 bases at V and 4 bases at J, with 9 bases between. Germline CDR1 and CDR2: GTSNPN and SVGIG (reference sequence). This CDR3 contains 13 residues. The chain's CDR3 is CAWSSRGYNEQFF. The CDR3 DNA is TGTGCCTGGAGTTCTCGGGGGTACAATGAGCAGTTCTTC.

This clone was seen once. The gene calls are TRBV28 and TRBJ2-5; D not certain. From germline, CDR1 is MDHEN and CDR2 SYDVKM. CDR3 length: 14 amino acids. The germline V and J ends were trimmed by 4 bases and 4 bases, with 13 bases remaining between them. As DNA, the CDR3 is TGTGCCAGCAGTTGGGCATCTCAGGCAGAGACCCAGTACTTC. Amino acid sequence: CASSWASQAETQYF.

This clone occurred a few times. The V call is TRBV4-2, the J call TRBJ1-2; the D gene is possibly TRBD1 (5 bases). Germline CDR1 and CDR2: LGHNA and YNFKEQ. The CDR3 runs to 18 residues. Trimming left V 1 base short and J 4 bases short, with 22 bases between. The CDR3 region is CASSQVAFVTDLPYGYTF. CDR3 nucleotides: TGTGCCAGCAGCCAAGTCGCTTTCGTGACAGATCTTCCCTATGGCTACACCTTC.

V and J are TRBV7-8 and TRBJ2-1, with D uncertain. This CDR3 comprises 15 residues. The V and J ends lost 2 bases and 4 bases respectively, with 12 bases between them. Germline V CDR1 and CDR2: SGHVS, FQNEAQ. The CDR3 sequence: CASSLRVDSYNEQFF. The CDR3 DNA sequence: TGTGCCAGCAGCTTAAGAGTAGATTCTTACAATGAGCAGTTCTTC. The full variable domain, its missing parts supplied by reference TRBV7-8 and TRBJ2-1, is GAGVSQSPRYKVAKRGQDVALRCDPISGHVSLFWYQQALGQGPEFLTYFQNEAQLDKSGLPSDRFFAERPEGSVSTLKIQRTQQEDSAVYLCASSLRVDSYNEQFFGPGTRLTVL.

The chain has TRBV12-3 or TRBV12-4 and TRBJ2-5; TRBD2 matches at 8 bases. The CDR3 is 13 residues long. V lost 7 bases and J lost 4; bases outside the gene matches: 5. The CDR3 nucleotides read TGTGCCAGCAAAATCGGGGGGGGAGAGACCCAGTACTTC. This codes for CASKIGGGETQYF.

V and J are TRBV10-1 and TRBJ2-7, with D tentatively TRBD1 (7 bases). CDR3 length: 13 amino acids. Trimming took off 6 bases at V and 4 bases at J, with 13 bases between the two ends. Germline CDR1 WNHNN, CDR2 SYGVQD (reference sequence). The CDR3 here is CASREGQIYEQYV. CDR3 DNA sequence: TGCGCCAGCAGGGAGGGACAGATTTACGAGCAGTACGTC.

The count of this clone is one. A junction boundary mismatches the germline segment, possibly from a read error. V is TRBV6-1 and J is TRBJ1-6; D uncertain. Germline assignment: CDR1 MNHNS and CDR2 SASEGT. The CDR3 length is 13 residues. This CDR3 is CASNEQTGSPLHF. The DNA for the CDR3 is TGTGCCAGCAATGAACAAACGGGTTCACCCCTCCACTTT.

This clone was observed once. V gene TRBV5-1 combines with J gene TRBJ1-4, with 8 positions matching TRBD1. With 3 bases clipped from V and 0 bases from J, the junction kept 4 bases outside the gene matches. CDR3 length equals 16 residues. Germline V lookup: CDR1 SGHRS, CDR2 YFSETQ. Here the CDR3 DNA reads TGCGCCAGCAGCTACGGACAGGGCACAACTAATGAAAAACTGTTTTTT. This codes for CASSYGQGTTNEKLFF.

The V call is TRBV5-1, the J call TRBJ2-1; 8 bases align to TRBD1. Germline CDR1 SGHRS, CDR2 YFSETQ. This CDR3 has 15 amino acids. The trim removed 4 bases at V and 6 bases at J, leaving 9 bases unmatched. The CDR3 sequence is CASSASGQVSNEQFF. In nucleotides, the CDR3 is TGCGCCAGCAGCGCTTCGGGACAGGTCTCCAATGAGCAGTTCTTC.